The 29 T cell receptor beta chains reported below all come from one sample, sequenced in a study of beta chain features in type 1 diabetes. The sequenced template was cDNA made from the entire isolated RNA. The repertoire was sequenced with immunoSEQ multiplex PCR; TCRdb's copy has only in-frame clones and lacks some. This repertoire shows roughly 140,000 clones, about 8.1% found once; its top ten account for 0.55% to 0.75%. The sample was central memory CD4+ T cells from blood. The receptors were gathered from a man aged 18 to 29 in good health.

V usage is TRBV2 and J usage is TRBJ1-4; 7 bases align to TRBD1. The V gene end was trimmed by 4 bases and the J gene end by 8 bases; junction bases not matched to a gene: 7. Germline-derived CDR1 and CDR2 are SNHLY and FYNNEI. The CDR3 extends over 14 amino acids. This CDR3 reads CASSAQGFEEKLFF. In nucleotides, the CDR3 is TGTGCCAGCAGTGCACAGGGGTTTGAGGAAAAACTGTTTTTT.

The V call is TRBV30, the J call TRBJ1-2, with 8 positions matching TRBD1. Trimming cost V 5 bases and J 4 bases; bases outside gene matches: 6. Per germline, CDR1 GTSNPN and CDR2 SVGIG (reference sequence). The CDR3 length is 13 residues. The CDR3 DNA sequence: TGTGCCTGGGGCCGGGACAGGCCCTATGGCTACACCTTC. As protein: CAWGRDRPYGYTF.

Many counts were recorded for this clone. The chain joins TRBV29-1 to TRBJ2-1; 8 nucleotides agree with TRBD2. The CDR3 covers 14 residues. Germline CDR1 is SQVTM and CDR2 is ANQGSEA. The CDR3 sequence is CSAKSRGGIIEQFF. As DNA, the CDR3 is TGCAGTGCCAAATCTCGGGGGGGTATTATTGAGCAGTTCTTC.

This clone showed up just a few times. The J gene is TRBJ1-6, the V gene TRBV6-5; D gene ambiguous. The germline gives CDR1 MNHEY, CDR2 SVGAGI. V was cut by 6 bases and J by 8 bases, with 11 bases left in between. This CDR3 is built from 13 residues. The CDR3 nucleotides are TGTGCCAGCAGGGTGGCCATTGATTCACCCCTCCACTTT. As protein: CASRVAIDSPLHF.

The rearrangement uses TRBV6-5 and TRBJ2-7; weak D call: TRBD1 (6 bases). Germline CDR1 and CDR2: MNHEY and SVGAGI. This CDR3 is built from 14 residues. V gave up 6 bases and J gave up 4 bases, with 16 bases separating them. CDR3: CASSLDSTGYEQYF. For the CDR3, the DNA is TGTGCCAGCAGCCTAGACTCAACAGGGTACGAGCAGTACTTC.

Only a few counts were recorded for this clone. J is TRBJ2-5 and V is TRBV9; 9 bases are shared with TRBD2. Germline CDR1 SGDLS, CDR2 YYNGEE. The length of the CDR3 is 16 residues. The ends lost 3 bases at V and 4 bases at J; junction bases unmatched: 10. CDR3 residues: CASSGGAGGYGETQYF. The CDR3 DNA follows: TGTGCCAGCAGCGGGGGAGCGGGGGGATATGGAGAGACCCAGTACTTC.

The chain links TRBV7-9 to TRBJ1-5; D gene uncertain. The CDR3 totals 12 residues. The ends were cut back, 5 bases at V and 7 bases at J, with 9 bases in the middle. CDR1 is SEHNR, CDR2 FQNEAQ, per germline (reference sequence). The CDR3, as DNA: TGTGCCAGCAGCCTTGAAGCGCAGCCCCAGCATTTT. Its protein product is CASSLEAQPQHF. The whole variable domain, remainder taken from reference TRBV7-9 and TRBJ1-5, is DTGVSQNPRHKITKRGQNVTFRCDPISEHNRLYWYRQTLGQGPEFLTYFQNEAQLEKSRLLSDRFSAERPKGSFSTLEIQRTEQGDSAMYLCASSLEAQPQHFGDGTRLSIL.

This clone was counted only a few times. This chain links TRBV7-3 with TRBJ2-1; D possibly corresponds to TRBD2 (5 bases). This CDR3 comprises 15 residues. Trimming left V 2 bases short and J 4 bases short, with 12 bases between. Germline-derived CDR1 and CDR2 are SGHTA and FQGTGA. The CDR3 DNA follows: TGTGCCAGCAGCTTATCCCCTGGACTGTACAATGAGCAGTTCTTC. This gives the protein CASSLSPGLYNEQFF.

The sample holds a few counts of this clone. J is TRBJ1-3 and V is TRBV15, with D unresolved. Trimming took off 0 bases at V and 0 bases at J, with 6 bases between the two ends. This CDR3 is built from 15 residues. Germline V gene data show CDR1 as LNHNV and CDR2 as YYDKDF (reference sequence). As DNA, the CDR3 is TGTGCCACCAGCAGAGATCTCCTCTCTGGAAACACCATATATTTT. It codes for CATSRDLLSGNTIYF.

This clone appeared a few times. The rearrangement uses TRBV7-2 and TRBJ2-2; 8 nucleotides match TRBD2. Germline CDR1 and CDR2: SGHTA and FQGNSA. There are 15 residues in the CDR3. V was clipped by 5 bases and J by 3 bases; unmatched bases: 5. The CDR3 here is CASSPYGGDTGELFF. Written as DNA, the CDR3 is TGTGCCAGCAGCCCCTACGGGGGGGACACCGGGGAGCTGTTTTTT.

This clone turned up a few times. This rearrangement joins TRBV5-6 to TRBJ2-7; TRBD1 is a possible D gene (5 bases). This CDR3 comprises 15 residues. The V gene lost 4 bases and the J gene lost 5 bases, with 19 bases spanning the gap. Germline assignment: CDR1 SGHDT and CDR2 YYEEEE. CDR3 nucleotide sequence: TGTGCCAGCAGCCCCGAACCAGGGATCTACCACGAGCAGTACTTC. Amino acid sequence: CASSPEPGIYHEQYF. The full variable domain, in which reference TRBV5-6 and TRBJ2-7 provide the parts outside the CDR3, is DAGVTQSPTHLIKTRGQQVTLRCSPKSGHDTVSWYQQALGQGPQFIFQYYEEEERQRGNFPDRFSGHQFPNYSSELNVNALLLGDSALYLCASSPEPGIYHEQYFGPGTRLTVT.

The chain couples TRBV14 to TRBJ2-7; D perhaps matches TRBD2 (6 bases). V shed 2 bases and J shed 1 base, with 12 bases lying between them. CDR3 length equals 15 residues. Germline V gene data show CDR1 as SGHDN and CDR2 as FVKESK. The CDR3 loop reads CASSQTPGLSYEQYF. The CDR3 DNA is TGTGCCAGCAGCCAAACCCCCGGACTATCCTACGAGCAGTACTTC.

A word on this clone: One end of the junction fails to match germline, which may point to a read error. The chain joins TRBV18 to TRBJ2-1, with a possible D match to TRBD2 (6 bases). Per the germline V gene, CDR1 is KGHSH and CDR2 is LQKENI. This CDR3 comprises 13 residues. The chain's CDR3 is CACSPPGDNEQFF. DNA for the CDR3: TGTGCCTGCTCACCACCGGGAGACAATGAGCAGTTCTTC.

The chain combines TRBV2 with TRBJ2-7; 15 bases are shared with TRBD2. Germline V gene lookup returns CDR1 SNHLY and CDR2 FYNNEI. Losses at the gene ends were 6 bases for V and 4 bases for J; bases not matched to a gene: 4. The CDR3 totals 15 residues. CDR3 region: CASRVGLAGGYEQYF. CDR3 DNA sequence: TGTGCCAGCAGAGTGGGACTAGCGGGGGGTTACGAGCAGTACTTC.

A note on this clone: One junction end does not reproduce the germline sequence, and a read error may be involved. The chain couples TRBV7-7 to TRBJ2-1; TRBD2 aligns across 8 bases. This CDR3 region has 16 residues. The germline gives CDR1 SSHAT, CDR2 FNYEAQ (reference sequence). CDR3 nucleotide sequence: TGTGCTAGCAGCTTAGCGGGAATAGCGGGATTGGGAGAGCAGTTCTTC. As protein: CASSLAGIAGLGEQFF.

The table lists this clone with a few counts. The chain has TRBV5-6 and TRBJ2-1; D is possibly TRBD1 (5 bases). V lost 5 bases to trimming and J lost 5 bases, with 14 bases between them. The CDR3 consists of 14 residues. Germline V gene sequence: CDR1 SGHDT, CDR2 YYEEEE. Written as DNA, the CDR3 is TGTGCCAGCAGGTTAGGCAGGGTGGACAATGAGCAGTTCTTC. Translation gives CASRLGRVDNEQFF.

This clone showed up many times. The chain links TRBV30 to TRBJ1-4, with a possible D match to TRBD1 (6 bases). Deletions cut 8 bases from V and 3 bases from J, with 19 bases between. CDR1 is GTSNPN, CDR2 SVGIG, per germline (reference sequence). CDR3 length equals 15 residues. The CDR3 is CARSAVGQANEKLFF. The CDR3 DNA sequence: TGTGCCCGGTCGGCAGTGGGACAAGCTAATGAAAAACTGTTTTTT.

This clone has only a few counts. The genes are TRBV11-2 and TRBJ1-2; TRBD1 matches at 8 bases. CDR1 SGHAT and CDR2 FQNNGV come from the germline V gene. CDR3 length equals 15 residues. The V segment lost 5 bases and the J segment 7 bases; nucleotides outside the gene matches: 12. CDR3 region: CASSTEGQGALGYTF. CDR3 bases: TGTGCCAGCAGCACCGAAGGCCAGGGGGCTCTTGGCTACACCTTC.

This clone was seen a few times. CDR3 residues: CASSLIGKQETQYF. CDR3 bases: TGTGCCAGCAGCTTGATCGGGAAACAAGAGACCCAGTACTTC. This chain joins TRBV5-4 and TRBJ2-5; D is possibly TRBD2 (5 bases). Trimming stripped 1 base from V and 2 bases from J, with 9 bases between. The CDR3 covers 14 residues. Germline V gene sequence: CDR1 SGHNT, CDR2 YYREEE (reference sequence).

In its sample, this clone was seen a few times. CDR3 DNA: TGTGCCAGCAGCCAATCAACAGGACGAGGCTCCTATAATTCACCCCTCCACTTT. Protein product: CASSQSTGRGSYNSPLHF. The chain employs TRBV4-2 and TRBJ1-6, with D perhaps matching TRBD1 (5 bases). Germline lookup yields CDR1 LGHNA and CDR2 YNFKEQ. V was cut by 2 bases and J by 0 bases, with 14 bases left in between. This CDR3 is built from 18 residues.

This clone has at least ten counts. The chain has TRBV5-1 and TRBJ2-1, with D maybe TRBD1 (5 bases). CDR1 and CDR2 from the germline V gene are SGHRS and YFSETQ. This CDR3 has 14 amino acids. V was cut by 1 base and J by 5 bases, with 10 bases left in between. The CDR3 nucleotides read TGCGCCAGCAGCTTGATGGACATCGACAATGAGCAGTTCTTC. It yields the protein CASSLMDIDNEQFF.

This sequence joins TRBV6-5 and TRBJ2-1; D perhaps matches TRBD1 (6 bases). In germline, CDR1 is MNHEY, CDR2 SVGAGI. Trimming took 7 bases from V and 5 from J, leaving 12 bases between them. CDR3 length equals 13 residues. The CDR3 protein is CASKKRGNNEQFF. DNA of the CDR3: TGTGCCAGCAAGAAGAGGGGGAACAATGAGCAGTTCTTC.

This clone was observed a handful of times. This chain links TRBV18 with TRBJ2-7; TRBD1 matches 10 bases. The germline CDR1 and CDR2 sequences are KGHSH and LQKENI. CDR3 length equals 15 residues. Trimming took 3 bases from V and 5 from J; bases not matched to a gene: 7. CDR3 nucleotide sequence: TGTGCCAGCTCACCCCAAGGGACAGGGGTGGACGAGCAGTACTTC. It yields the protein CASSPQGTGVDEQYF.

The table lists this clone with a few counts. V and J are TRBV29-1 and TRBJ2-7; D is perhaps TRBD1 (6 bases). The ends were cut back, 1 base at V and 3 bases at J, with 7 bases in the middle. The length of the CDR3 is 12 residues. The germline CDR1 and CDR2 sequences are SQVTM and ANQGSEA. This CDR3 is CSVEVQGYEQYF. The CDR3 DNA follows: TGCAGCGTTGAAGTACAGGGCTACGAGCAGTACTTC.

The CDR3 spells CASRDRATNEKLFF. CDR3 DNA: TGTGCCAGTAGGGACAGAGCAACTAATGAAAAACTGTTTTTT. The chain links TRBV19 to TRBJ1-4; TRBD1 might be the D (6 bases). Germline V gene sequence: CDR1 LNHDA, CDR2 SQIVND (reference sequence). The CDR3 runs to 14 residues. Trimming cost V 6 bases and J 0 bases, with 8 bases left between them.

The chain has TRBV28 and TRBJ2-7, with 10 bases identical to TRBD2. CDR1 is MDHEN and CDR2 is SYDVKM in the germline V gene. V lost 5 bases and J lost 5; bases outside the gene matches: 6. The CDR3 has 14 amino acids. The CDR3, as DNA: TGTGCCAGCAGTCTAGCGGGAGCGGTAAACGAGCAGTACTTC. Its protein product is CASSLAGAVNEQYF.

This clone was counted at least ten times. The rearrangement joins TRBV28 to TRBJ2-6; tentatively, D is TRBD2 (5 bases). Germline CDR1 MDHEN, CDR2 SYDVKM. This CDR3 is 14 amino acids long. Deletions cut 7 bases from V and 1 base from J, with 8 bases between. CDR3 nucleotides: TGTGCCAGCACTTCGGGGTCTGGGGCCAACGTCCTGACTTTC. This translates into CASTSGSGANVLTF.

The chain recombines TRBV10-3 with TRBJ1-5; 10 nucleotides line up with TRBD1. J was trimmed by 4 bases and V by 6 bases; bases with no gene match: 6. Germline-derived CDR1 and CDR2 are ENHRY and SYGVKD. This CDR3 region has 15 residues. CDR3 nucleotide sequence: TGTGCCATCAGCACCGGGACAGGGGCTAATCAGCCCCAGCATTTT. Translation gives CAISTGTGANQPQHF.

The chain has TRBV30 and TRBJ1-3; 9 bases are shared with TRBD1. V shed 5 bases and J 1 base; nucleotides not matched to a gene: 6. The CDR3 spans 15 residues. CDR1 GTSNPN and CDR2 SVGIG come from the germline V gene (reference sequence). The CDR3 DNA sequence: TGTGCCTGGGGAGGGGACAGGGTTTCTGGAAACACCATATATTTT. Residues: CAWGGDRVSGNTIYF.